This T cell receptor beta chain was recorded in a study of TIL therapy for anti-PD-1-resistant metastatic lung cancer. Study-wide background: A handful of tumors were EGFR-mutant and two were ALK-rearranged. Tumors carried a median about 1.5 non-synonymous mutations per megabase.

The time point is: pre-treatment sample, taken before nivolumab and TIL therapy. Concerning this clone itself: Its antigen is not known.

Study-level results: The cohort had more treatment-naive, never-smoker and oncogene-addicted patients than typical.

This was the immunoSEQ v3 assay. This table comes from immunoSEQ multiplex PCR, and its TCRdb copy is limited to in-frame clones, with some not included. The sample shows around 30,000 clones, just under 75% of them seen only once. The CDR3 contains 11 residues. The germline V gene has CDR1 DFQATT and CDR2 SNEGSKA (reference sequence). V lost 4 bases to trimming and J lost 8 bases, with 8 bases between them. This clonotype was obtained from a woman aged 30 to 85 with non-small cell lung cancer. This chain uses TRBV20-1 with TRBJ1-4, with D possibly matching TRBD1 (5 bases). The sample in question was blood, obtained at baseline. CDR3 residues: CSAKAGEKLFF. As DNA, the CDR3 is TGCAGTGCTAAGGCAGGGGAAAAACTGTTTTTT.